The 24 T cell receptor beta chains given below trace back to one sample, sequenced in a study of siplizumab effects on memory and regulatory T cells (dated by TCRdb to between 2018 and 2021). Library preparation was by the immunoSEQ multiplex PCR assay. The source is immuneACCESS, and TCRdb retained only in-frame sequences with V and J called. Part of the clones is not carried over; for the studies checked, unresolved V genes explain less than half of this, and the remainder is unexplained. Here the sample has roughly 100,000 clones; over 90% occur a single time. The ten largest account for roughly 0.64% of the sample. The source material was Tregs sorted from blood. All receptors derive from a human donor in good health.

The chain joins TRBV4-1 to TRBJ1-3, with 8 bases identical to TRBD1. Germline CDR1 reads MGHRA; CDR2 reads YSYEKL. The CDR3 has 16 amino acids. V lost 4 bases, J lost 5 bases, and 10 bases stayed unmatched. CDR3 sequence: CASSPNRGEIRNTIYF. The CDR3 DNA sequence: TGCGCCAGCAGCCCAAACAGGGGGGAAATCAGAAACACCATATATTTT.

The V and J genes are TRBV14 and TRBJ2-1, with unresolved D. Germline lookup yields CDR1 SGHDN and CDR2 FVKESK. With 1 base removed from V and 8 bases from J, the gap between germline ends came to 6 bases. The CDR3 has 12 residues. The CDR3 bases are TGTGCCAGCAGCCAAGGTTGGGATGAGCAGTTCTTC. This sequence encodes CASSQGWDEQFF.

This chain joins TRBV7-2 and TRBJ2-1, with D maybe TRBD1 (6 bases). V was shortened by 5 bases and J by 10 bases, with 12 bases between the two germline ends. Germline CDR1 is SGHTA and CDR2 is FQGNSA. This CDR3 has 12 residues. The CDR3 here is CASSNTGTEQFF. The CDR3 DNA reads as TGTGCCAGCAGCAATACCGGGACAGAGCAGTTCTTC.

The rearrangement links TRBV4-3 to TRBJ2-7; TRBD2 matches 10 bases. CDR3 length equals 15 residues. With 3 bases clipped from V and 3 bases from J, the junction kept 5 bases outside the gene matches. Germline V gene lookup returns CDR1 LGHNA and CDR2 YSLEER. The CDR3 spells CASSHHSGRYYEQYF. CDR3 in DNA: TGCGCCAGCAGCCATCATAGCGGGAGGTACTACGAGCAGTACTTC.

This chain connects TRBV30 to TRBJ2-1; 16 nucleotides align to TRBD2. Germline V CDR1 and CDR2: GTSNPN, SVGIG (reference sequence). J gave up 6 bases and V 5 bases, and 10 bases lay outside the gene matches. The CDR3 is 17 amino acids. The CDR3 reads CAWPGLAGGNWGNEQFF. The CDR3 DNA reads as TGTGCCTGGCCGGGACTAGCGGGGGGGAACTGGGGCAATGAGCAGTTCTTC. The full variable domain, rest sourced from reference TRBV30 and TRBJ2-1, is SQTIHQWPATLVQPVGSPLSLECTVEGTSNPNLYWYRQAAGRGLQLLFYSVGIGQISSEVPQNLSASRPQDRQFILSSKKLLLSDSGFYLCAWPGLAGGNWGNEQFFGPGTRLTVL.

The V gene is TRBV28, the J gene TRBJ1-2; TRBD1 aligns across 9 bases. Germline V lookup: CDR1 MDHEN, CDR2 SYDVKM. The CDR3 totals 11 residues. The CDR3, as DNA: TGTGCTTTGGGACAGGGTACTGGCTACACCTTC. It translates to CALGQGTGYTF.

The V and J genes are TRBV4-1 and TRBJ1-2; D call uncertain. CDR1 MGHRA and CDR2 YSYEKL come from the germline V gene. Trimming pared 1 base from V and 0 bases from J, leaving 9 bases between. This CDR3 spans 15 amino acids. The CDR3 is CASSQGSGANYGYTF. CDR3 bases: TGCGCCAGCAGCCAAGGATCTGGGGCTAACTATGGCTACACCTTC.

The chain employs TRBV6-6 and TRBJ2-3; D not certain. CDR1 is MNHNY, CDR2 SVGAGI, per germline (reference sequence). V was trimmed by 7 bases and J by 6 bases, leaving 11 bases between them. The CDR3 length is 12 residues. CDR3 bases: TGTGCCAGCACCTCCGCTGCGGATACGCAGTATTTT. The encoded protein is CASTSAADTQYF.

This chain connects TRBV6-1 to TRBJ2-1; D unclear. CDR1 and CDR2 from the germline V gene are MNHNS and SASEGT. The CDR3 is 11 residues long. V lost 1 base and J 12 bases, leaving 7 bases between the germline ends. As DNA, the CDR3 is TGTGCCAGCAGTGAAGTACCATGGCAGTTCTTC. Protein product: CASSEVPWQFF.

The rearrangement joins TRBV7-3 to TRBJ1-5, with D maybe TRBD1 (5 bases). Trimming removed 5 bases from V and 6 bases from J, with 14 bases in between. This CDR3 has 14 residues. Germline V CDR1 and CDR2: SGHTA, FQGTGA. The CDR3 nucleotides read TGTGCCAGCAGCCCTAAAGGGGAAACTCAGCCCCAGCATTTT. It codes for CASSPKGETQPQHF. The variable domain in full, with the rest retrieved from reference TRBV7-3 and TRBJ1-5, is GAGVSQTPSNKVTEKGKYVELRCDPISGHTALYWYRQSLGQGPEFLIYFQGTGAADDSGLPNDRFFAVRPEGSVSTLKIQRTERGDSAVYLCASSPKGETQPQHFGDGTRLSIL.

V usage is TRBV7-2 and J usage is TRBJ2-7, with 8 positions matching TRBD1. CDR3 length: 12 amino acids. V was pared by 5 bases and J by 6 bases, with 3 bases of the junction left unmatched. Germline V gene sequence: CDR1 SGHTA, CDR2 FQGNSA. The CDR3 DNA reads TGTGCCAGCAGCGACGACAGGGGCGAGCAGTACTTC. Translating gives CASSDDRGEQYF.

The V and J genes are TRBV9 and TRBJ1-2; D might be TRBD1 (5 bases). The V gene's germline CDR1 is SGDLS and CDR2 YYNGEE. V lost 5 bases, J lost 1 base, and 15 bases lay in between. This CDR3 comprises 15 residues. CDR3 sequence: CASSRLGEGNYGYTF. The CDR3 DNA reads as TGTGCCAGCAGTCGTTTGGGGGAGGGTAACTATGGCTACACCTTC. The full variable domain, its missing parts supplied by reference TRBV9 and TRBJ1-2, is DSGVTQTPKHLITATGQRVTLRCSPRSGDLSVYWYQQSLDQGLQFLIQYYNGEERAKGNILERFSAQQFPDLHSELNLSSLELGDSALYFCASSRLGEGNYGYTFGSGTRLTVV.

The chain uses TRBV7-3 and TRBJ2-2; D might be TRBD2 (5 bases). The CDR3 contains 15 residues. V was trimmed by 5 bases and J by 6 bases, leaving 16 bases between them. Germline V gene data show CDR1 as SGHTA and CDR2 as FQGTGA. The CDR3 loop is CASSRELVGAGELFF. The CDR3 DNA follows: TGTGCCAGCAGCCGGGAACTAGTAGGCGCCGGGGAGCTGTTTTTT.

This clone was detected once. The V call is TRBV6-6, the J call TRBJ1-1, with 7 bases aligning to TRBD1. Unmatched junction bases numbered 8, after V lost 2 bases and J lost 8 bases. Germline V lookup: CDR1 MNHNY, CDR2 SVGAGI (reference sequence). The CDR3 totals 14 residues. The CDR3 nucleotides read TGTGCCAGCAGTTACGGGCCCCGACAGGGCGAAGCTTTCTTT. This codes for CASSYGPRQGEAFF.

The rearrangement links TRBV7-3 to TRBJ2-7; D may be TRBD2 (6 bases). The V gene lost 5 bases and the J gene lost 0 bases, with 11 bases spanning the gap. Germline V lookup: CDR1 SGHTA, CDR2 FQGTGA. This CDR3 is built from 14 residues. The CDR3 nucleotides are TGTGCCAGCAGCCCGGACGGGGGCTCCTACGAGCAGTACTTC. This gives the protein CASSPDGGSYEQYF.

V and J are TRBV14 and TRBJ2-5; 9 positions match TRBD1. The junction had 4 bases not matched to a gene; V was cut back by 2 bases and J by 3 bases. CDR3 size: 15 residues. Germline V lookup: CDR1 SGHDN, CDR2 FVKESK. CDR3 sequence (DNA): TGTGCCAGCAGCCAATCCAGGACAGGGGAAGAGACCCAGTACTTC. Translation: CASSQSRTGEETQYF.

The rearrangement joins TRBV7-9 to TRBJ1-3; D may be TRBD1 (5 bases). Germline V CDR1 and CDR2: SEHNR, FQNEAQ (reference sequence). Trimming pared 5 bases from V and 0 bases from J, leaving 11 bases between. The CDR3 has 15 residues. The CDR3 is CASSTYRTSGNTIYF. CDR3 nucleotide sequence: TGTGCCAGCAGCACGTACAGGACCTCTGGAAACACCATATATTTT.

The J gene is TRBJ2-3, the V gene TRBV19; D might be TRBD2 (7 bases). The CDR3 has 13 residues. Germline-derived CDR1 and CDR2 are LNHDA and SQIVND (reference sequence). The V end was cut by 8 bases, the J end by 4 bases, with 13 bases between. CDR3 sequence: CASQRGGADTQYF. CDR3 sequence (DNA): TGTGCCAGTCAGAGGGGGGGGGCAGATACGCAGTATTTT.

In this sample, this clone turned up once. The V call is TRBV5-1, the J call TRBJ1-2, with D unclear. Germline CDR1 SGHRS, CDR2 YFSETQ. Trimming left V 0 bases short and J 4 bases short, with 7 bases between. There are 13 residues in the CDR3. The DNA of the CDR3 is TGCGCCAGCAGCTTGGGTGGAGGCTATGGCTACACCTTC. Protein product: CASSLGGGYGYTF.

This clone was seen once. The chain uses TRBV5-8 and TRBJ1-5; 8 bases are a match to TRBD1. J lost 6 bases, V lost 2 bases, and 7 bases had no gene match. This CDR3 is built from 15 residues. Per the germline V gene, CDR1 is SGHTS and CDR2 is YDEGEE. This chain's CDR3 is CASSFYTGGSQPQHF. The CDR3 DNA reads as TGTGCCAGCAGCTTTTACACAGGGGGATCTCAGCCCCAGCATTTT.

The V call is TRBV19, the J call TRBJ2-1; 15 bases are shared with TRBD2. CDR1 LNHDA and CDR2 SQIVND come from the germline V gene (reference sequence). The CDR3 is 15 residues long. V was pared by 3 bases and J by 9 bases, with 3 bases of the junction left unmatched. The CDR3 DNA is TGTGCCAGTAGTATCGGACTAGCGGGAGGGACTGAGCAGTTCTTC. Translated, it gives CASSIGLAGGTEQFF.

There are a few counts of this clone. The V call is TRBV2, the J call TRBJ1-5; 8 nucleotides align to TRBD1. Losses at the gene ends were 6 bases for V and 2 bases for J; bases not matched to a gene: 3. Per the germline V gene, CDR1 is SNHLY and CDR2 is FYNNEI. There are 14 residues in the CDR3. The CDR3 reads CASRQGDGNQPQHF. DNA of the CDR3: TGTGCCAGCAGACAGGGGGATGGCAATCAGCCCCAGCATTTT. The entire variable domain, with the rest obtained from reference TRBV2 and TRBJ1-5, is as follows: EPEVTQTPSHQVTQMGQEVILRCVPISNHLYFYWYRQILGQKVEFLVSFYNNEISEKSEIFDDQFSVERPDGSNFTLKIRSTKLEDSAMYFCASRQGDGNQPQHFGDGTRLSIL.

This chain uses TRBV15 with TRBJ2-7, with D unresolved. The CDR3 is made up of 14 amino acids. Germline CDR1 is LNHNV and CDR2 is YYDKDF (reference sequence). Trimming removed 0 bases at V and 3 bases at J, with 9 bases between. CDR3 in DNA: TGTGCCACCAGCAGAGAAGGTACCAGCTACGAGCAGTACTTC. Amino acid sequence: CATSREGTSYEQYF.

In its sample, this clone was seen a few times. This sequence joins TRBV11-1 and TRBJ2-1; D is unclear. Per the germline V gene, CDR1 is SGHAT and CDR2 is FQDESV (reference sequence). The CDR3 length is 14 residues. The V and J ends lost 0 bases and 10 bases respectively, with 13 bases between them. CDR3: CASSLAPLTGEQFF. In nucleotides, the CDR3 is TGTGCCAGCAGCTTAGCCCCTCTGACCGGGGAGCAGTTCTTC.